These T cell receptor beta chains were read from a single sample in a study of cytomegalovirus exposure and HLA in healthy donors. TCRdb's copy holds only in-frame clones and misses some; the assay was immunoSEQ multiplex PCR. The sample carries roughly 130,000 clones, about 74% recorded once. Material: PBMCs. These receptors came from a woman aged 45-65 years in good health and CMV-seropositive. Both conserved end residues are part of each CDR3. D genes are given only for firm matches. Size is omitted from some rows. Given values are once, few, many or a class for expanded clones.

size: once
J: TRBJ2-7
D: TRBD1
V: TRBV5-1
CDR3: CASSSPGQVYEQYF
DNA: TGCGCCAGCAGCTCGCCGGGACAGGTATACGAGCAGTACTTC

size: -
J: TRBJ2-2
D: TRBD2
V: TRBV30
CDR3: CAWDRGGAQTGELFF
DNA: TGTGCCTGGGACCGGGGGGGGGCGCAGACCGGGGAGCTGTTTTTT

size: -
J: TRBJ1-5
D: -
V: TRBV2
CDR3: CASSPDSNQPQHF
DNA: TGTGCCAGCAGTCCAGATAGCAATCAGCCCCAGCATTTT

size: -
J: TRBJ2-3
D: TRBD1
V: TRBV5-4
CDR3: CASSSTGAVTDTQYF
DNA: TGTGCCAGCAGCTCCACAGGGGCCGTCACAGATACGCAGTATTTT

size: -
J: TRBJ2-3
D: TRBD2
V: TRBV2
CDR3: CASIFLAGVNTDTQYF
DNA: TGTGCCAGCATCTTCCTAGCGGGGGTGAACACAGATACGCAGTATTTT

size: -
J: TRBJ1-2
D: -
V: TRBV6-1
CDR3: CASSEGAANYGYTF
DNA: TGTGCCAGCAGTGAAGGTGCGGCTAACTATGGCTACACCTTC

size: -
J: TRBJ1-6
D: -
V: TRBV9
CDR3: CASRATGNSPLHF
DNA: TGTGCCAGCAGGGCCACAGGGAATTCACCCCTCCACTTT

size: -
J: TRBJ1-2
D: -
V: TRBV7-9
CDR3: CASSPAANYGYTF
DNA: TGTGCCAGCAGCCCCGCGGCTAACTATGGCTACACCTTC

size: few
J: TRBJ2-7
D: TRBD2
V: TRBV5-1
CDR3: CASSLGLAGGPPGEQYF
DNA: TGCGCCAGCAGCTTGGGACTAGCGGGGGGCCCCCCGGGCGAGCAGTACTTC

size: -
J: TRBJ2-3
D: TRBD1
V: TRBV12-5
CDR3: CASVLDRVGDTQYF
DNA: TGTGCTAGTGTATTAGACAGGGTGGGAGATACGCAGTATTTT

size: many
J: TRBJ1-1
D: -
V: TRBV5-6
CDR3: CASSLAGGGRAFF
DNA: TGTGCCAGCAGCTTGGCCGGCGGGGGGCGAGCTTTCTTT

size: -
J: TRBJ1-6
D: TRBD1
V: TRBV6-1
CDR3: CASRGDRVDNSPLHF
DNA: TGTGCCAGCAGAGGGGACAGGGTAGATAATTCACCCCTCCACTTT

size: -
J: TRBJ2-5
D: -
V: TRBV5-6
CDR3: CASSLVAGEETQYF
DNA: TGTGCCAGCAGCTTGGTGGCAGGGGAAGAGACCCAGTACTTC

size: -
J: TRBJ1-1
D: -
V: TRBV29-1
CDR3: CSVQGRGTEAFF
DNA: TGCAGCGTGCAGGGGAGAGGCACTGAAGCTTTCTTT

size: -
J: TRBJ2-7
D: -
V: TRBV11-3
CDR3: CASSLEGQGIHEQYF
DNA: TGTGCCAGCAGCTTAGAGGGTCAGGGTATACACGAGCAGTACTTC

size: -
J: TRBJ2-2
D: TRBD2
V: TRBV29-1
CDR3: CSVYETSGGYTGELFF
DNA: TGCAGCGTTTACGAGACTAGCGGGGGGTACACCGGGGAGCTGTTTTTT

size: -
J: TRBJ2-2
D: TRBD1
V: TRBV28
CDR3: CASSLDRDNTGELFF
DNA: TGTGCCAGCAGTTTAGACAGGGACAACACCGGGGAGCTGTTTTTT

size: -
J: TRBJ2-7
D: -
V: TRBV2
CDR3: CASSFDRSAYEQYF
DNA: TGTGCCAGCAGTTTCGACAGGAGTGCCTACGAGCAGTACTTC

size: -
J: TRBJ1-3
D: -
V: TRBV6-6
CDR3: CASSSENSGNTIYF
DNA: TGTGCCAGCAGTTCAGAAAACTCTGGAAACACCATATATTTT

size: -
J: TRBJ2-1
D: -
V: TRBV5-1
CDR3: CASSLQGSSYNEQFF
DNA: TGCGCCAGCAGCTTGCAGGGGAGCTCCTACAATGAGCAGTTCTTC

size: -
J: TRBJ1-2
D: TRBD1
V: TRBV5-6
CDR3: CASSLTFSGQTYGYTF
DNA: TGTGCCAGCAGTTTAACCTTTTCGGGACAGACCTATGGCTACACCTTC

size: -
J: TRBJ1-2
D: TRBD1
V: TRBV7-9
CDR3: CASSLSRDRLYGYTF
DNA: TGTGCCAGCAGCCTAAGCCGGGACAGGCTCTATGGCTACACCTTC

size: -
J: TRBJ2-7
D: -
V: TRBV4-2
CDR3: CASSQDLGGSYEQYF
DNA: TGTGCCAGCAGCCAAGATCTCGGCGGGTCCTACGAGCAGTACTTC

size: -
J: TRBJ1-2
D: -
V: TRBV6-1
CDR3: CASSMGGANYGYTF
DNA: TGTGCCAGCTCTATGGGGGGGGCTAACTATGGCTACACCTTC

size: -
J: TRBJ2-1
D: TRBD2
V: TRBV7-9
CDR3: CASSFTSGGASEQFF
DNA: TGTGCCAGCAGCTTTACTAGCGGGGGGGCCAGTGAGCAGTTCTTC